The next 24 T cell receptor beta chains were all read from a single sample in a study of control samples from healthy donors and cancer patients. TCRdb's table, derived via immunoSEQ multiplex PCR, lists solely in-frame clones and lacks some. Here the sample spans some 410,000 clones, about nine tenths being singletons. The material sequenced was PBMCs. These receptors all come from a man in his forties with head and neck cancer.

This clone has a count of ten or more. In nucleotides, the CDR3 is TGTGCCAGCAGCTTGGTCGCAGGTCGCTCTGGGGCCAACGTCCTGACTTTC. It is translated as CASSLVAGRSGANVLTF. This chain connects TRBV5-4 to TRBJ2-6; D gene uncertain. CDR1 SGHNT and CDR2 YYREEE come from the germline V gene (reference sequence). V was trimmed by 0 bases and J by 0 bases, leaving 10 bases between them. The CDR3 consists of 17 residues.

The CDR3 DNA follows: TGTGCCAGCTCCCCGTTCGCCAGGGAAGAGACCCAGTACTTC. It specifies CASSPFAREETQYF. The chain carries TRBV18 and TRBJ2-5; D is possibly TRBD1 (5 bases). Germline V gene lookup returns CDR1 KGHSH and CDR2 LQKENI. This CDR3 is 14 amino acids long. Trimming left V 6 bases short and J 3 bases short, with 14 bases between.

This chain uses TRBV11-2 with TRBJ2-3, with D tentatively TRBD2 (6 bases). This CDR3 comprises 15 residues. Germline CDR1 reads SGHAT; CDR2 reads FQNNGV. V was shortened by 4 bases and J by 5 bases, with 16 bases between the two germline ends. The CDR3 loop reads CASSYEGGAGDTQYF. The CDR3, as DNA: TGTGCCAGCAGCTATGAAGGCGGGGCTGGAGATACGCAGTATTTT.

The genes are TRBV6-5 and TRBJ2-5, with unresolved D. The CDR3 runs to 14 residues. The ends were cut back, 4 bases at V and 1 base at J, with 10 bases in the middle. The germline CDR1 and CDR2 sequences are MNHEY and SVGAGI. The CDR3 DNA is TGTGCCAGCAGTTCTCTTTGGGGCCAAGAGACCCAGTACTTC. This codes for CASSSLWGQETQYF.

This chain joins TRBV2 and TRBJ1-3; 8 nucleotides agree with TRBD1. CDR1 is SNHLY, CDR2 FYNNEI, per germline. This CDR3 has 16 amino acids. V shed 7 bases, J shed 3 bases, and the junction held 11 bases outside the gene matches. CDR3 loop: CASTGGGSAFGNTIYF. For the CDR3, the DNA is TGTGCCAGCACAGGGGGCGGGTCGGCGTTTGGAAACACCATATATTTT.

This chain joins TRBV25-1 and TRBJ1-3, with unresolved D. Trimming removed 2 bases from V and 4 bases from J, with 9 bases in between. CDR3 size: 14 residues. CDR1 and CDR2 (germline): MGHDK, SYGVNS. Here the CDR3 reads CASSESAIGNTIYF. The CDR3, as DNA: TGTGCCAGCAGTGAAAGTGCGATCGGAAACACCATATATTTT.

This clone has a single count. The chain employs TRBV28 and TRBJ1-6; D is unresolved. The germline V gene encodes CDR1 MDHEN and CDR2 SYDVKM. The CDR3 runs 13 residues. Trimming shortened V by 3 bases and J by 5 bases, and 5 bases separated the two germline ends. The CDR3 here is CASSFVDNSPLHF. DNA of the CDR3: TGTGCCAGCAGTTTTGTGGATAATTCACCCCTCCACTTT. The complete variable domain, with remaining parts taken from reference TRBV28 and TRBJ1-6, reads DVKVTQSSRYLVKRTGEKVFLECVQDMDHENMFWYRQDPGLGLRLIYFSYDVKMKEKGDIPEGYSVSREKKERFSLILESASTNQTSMYLCASSFVDNSPLHFGNGTRLTVT.

This clone has a single count. V is TRBV19 and J is TRBJ1-5, with no clear D. This CDR3 region has 18 residues. V lost 3 bases and J 0 bases, leaving 18 bases between the germline ends. Germline V gene data show CDR1 as LNHDA and CDR2 as SQIVND (reference sequence). In DNA form, the CDR3 reads TGTGCCAGTAGTATCGTGTATATTGGTGTTTTTAGCAATCAGCCCCAGCATTTT. Translating it yields CASSIVYIGVFSNQPQHF.

The rearrangement joins TRBV2 to TRBJ1-3, with a tentative D call TRBD1 (5 bases). The V end was cut by 6 bases, the J end by 0 bases, with 9 bases between. The CDR3 has 14 residues. Germline CDR1 and CDR2: SNHLY and FYNNEI. Here the CDR3 reads CASRDQGSGNTIYF. The CDR3 DNA reads TGTGCCAGCAGAGATCAGGGCTCTGGAAACACCATATATTTT.

This chain uses TRBV28 with TRBJ2-1, with 8 nucleotides matching TRBD1. The length of the CDR3 is 16 residues. From germline, CDR1 is MDHEN and CDR2 SYDVKM. J lost 2 bases, V lost 4 bases, and 7 bases had no gene match. Here the CDR3 reads CASSSLGTGTYNEQFF. CDR3 coding DNA: TGTGCCAGCAGTTCCTTGGGGACAGGAACCTACAATGAGCAGTTCTTC.

This rearrangement joins TRBV4-3 to TRBJ2-5; 9 positions agree with TRBD1. Germline loops: CDR1 LGHNA, CDR2 YSLEER. This CDR3 is 15 amino acids long. V was pared by 0 bases and J by 4 bases, with 3 bases of the junction left unmatched. CDR3 region: CASSQDKGQGETQYF. CDR3 in DNA: TGCGCCAGCAGCCAAGATAAGGGACAGGGAGAGACCCAGTACTTC.

V and J are TRBV11-2 and TRBJ1-1; a possible D gene is TRBD1 (6 bases). The CDR3 covers 14 residues. Trimming left V 1 base short and J 7 bases short, with 13 bases between. Germline CDR1 reads SGHAT; CDR2 reads FQNNGV. The CDR3 loop reads CASSLVSQGIEAFF. CDR3 DNA sequence: TGTGCCAGCAGCTTAGTCTCACAGGGAATTGAAGCTTTCTTT. Supplemented by reference TRBV11-2 and TRBJ1-1, the full variable domain reads EAGVAQSPRYKIIEKRQSVAFWCNPISGHATLYWYQQILGQGPKLLIQFQNNGVVDDSQLPKDRFSAERLKGVDSTLKIQPAKLEDSAVYLCASSLVSQGIEAFFGQGTRLTVV.

The rearrangement links TRBV6-5 to TRBJ1-6, with no clear D. V lost 7 bases, J lost 7 bases, and 11 bases lay in between. Germline V gives CDR1 MNHEY, CDR2 SVGAGI. CDR3 length: 13 residues. This chain's CDR3 is CASNGLPNSPLHF. The CDR3 DNA sequence: TGTGCCAGCAACGGACTTCCGAATTCACCCCTCCACTTT.

This clone occurred once. This chain connects TRBV29-1 to TRBJ2-1; D uncertain. V was pared by 3 bases and J by 9 bases, with 0 bases between. The CDR3 covers 8 residues. CDR1 SQVTM and CDR2 ANQGSEA come from the germline V gene. The CDR3 loop reads CSVDEQFF. The CDR3 DNA follows: TGCAGCGTTGATGAGCAGTTCTTC.

CDR3 DNA sequence: TGCAGCGTTGGGGGACAGGGGTTCAACGAGCAGTACTTC. This sequence encodes CSVGGQGFNEQYF. This chain links TRBV29-1 with TRBJ2-7, with 10 bases matching TRBD1. V dropped 4 bases and J dropped 5; count of bases not matched to a gene: 5. This CDR3 is 13 amino acids long. Germline lookup yields CDR1 SQVTM and CDR2 ANQGSEA.

V is TRBV9 and J is TRBJ2-5; 11 bases match TRBD1. V shed 3 bases, J shed 3 bases, and the junction held 7 bases outside the gene matches. This CDR3 comprises 16 residues. Germline CDR1 SGDLS, CDR2 YYNGEE. CDR3: CASSARGQGDEETQYF. The DNA for the CDR3 is TGTGCCAGCAGCGCAAGGGGACAGGGGGATGAAGAGACCCAGTACTTC.

The chain carries TRBV19 and TRBJ2-7; 8 bases map to TRBD1. J gave up 4 bases and V 7 bases, and 6 bases lay outside the gene matches. The CDR3 covers 13 residues. CDR1 is LNHDA, CDR2 SQIVND, per germline (reference sequence). For the CDR3, the DNA is TGTGCCAGTATGGACAGGGCCACTTACGAGCAGTACTTC. Translation: CASMDRATYEQYF.

This clone was recorded only once. V is TRBV2 and J is TRBJ2-7, with 11 bases fitting TRBD2. The CDR3 sequence is 15 residues long. With 2 bases clipped from V and 3 bases from J, the junction kept 3 bases outside the gene matches. Per the germline V gene, CDR1 is SNHLY and CDR2 is FYNNEI. The CDR3: CASSEWGLADYEQYF. In DNA form, the CDR3 reads TGTGCCAGCAGTGAATGGGGACTAGCGGACTACGAGCAGTACTTC.

A word on this clone: Distinct nucleotide sequences in the sample also encode this CDR3. This chain joins TRBV19 and TRBJ2-3; D remains ambiguous. The ends were cut back, 1 base at V and 3 bases at J, with 8 bases in the middle. The CDR3 is 14 residues long. CDR1 is LNHDA, CDR2 SQIVND, per germline (reference sequence). CDR3 amino acids: CASSIGPTTDTQYF. The CDR3 bases are TGTGCCAGTAGTATAGGGCCAACGACAGATACGCAGTATTTT.

J is TRBJ2-3 and V is TRBV7-8; tentatively, D is TRBD1 (5 bases). Trimming stripped 2 bases from V and 3 bases from J, with 15 bases between. CDR3 length equals 16 residues. Germline CDR1 is SGHVS and CDR2 is FQNEAQ. The CDR3: CASSLRGSRRTDTQYF. In DNA, the CDR3 is TGTGCCAGCAGCTTAAGGGGATCCCGGCGTACAGATACGCAGTATTTT.

The table lists this clone with a count of one. J is TRBJ2-5 and V is TRBV7-9; D is unclear. The V end was cut by 8 bases, the J end by 1 base, with 14 bases between. Germline assignment: CDR1 SEHNR and CDR2 FQNEAQ (reference sequence). The CDR3 is made up of 14 amino acids. The CDR3 DNA follows: TGTGCCAGCCGGTTCGCCGGCCCCCAAGAGACCCAGTACTTC. Encoded protein: CASRFAGPQETQYF.

The CDR3 loop is CASSSFWGSYGYTF. CDR3 nucleotides: TGTGCCAGCAGCTCCTTTTGGGGGAGCTATGGCTACACCTTC. This rearrangement joins TRBV11-2 to TRBJ1-2, with D perhaps matching TRBD1 (5 bases). Germline V gene data show CDR1 as SGHAT and CDR2 as FQNNGV. The CDR3 runs to 14 residues. The V gene lost 4 bases and the J gene lost 4 bases, with 13 bases spanning the gap.

V usage is TRBV14 and J usage is TRBJ2-7, with 7 nucleotides matching TRBD2. Germline V gives CDR1 SGHDN, CDR2 FVKESK. The CDR3 totals 16 residues. V trimming: 5 bases; J trimming: 0 bases; junction bases outside the gene matches: 10. For the CDR3, the DNA is TGTGCCAGCAGCAAGACCGGACTAGTATTCTCCTACGAGCAGTACTTC. It yields the protein CASSKTGLVFSYEQYF.

The chain has TRBV3-1 (or the pseudogene TRBV3-2) and TRBJ1-1; tentatively, D is TRBD1 (5 bases). The CDR3 contains 13 residues. Trimming took 3 bases from V and 4 from J, leaving 9 bases between them. CDR1 is LGHDT and CDR2 is YNNKEL in the germline V gene (reference sequence). CDR3 coding DNA: TGTGCCAGCAGCCACAGGGACGGCACTGAAGCTTTCTTT. Its protein is CASSHRDGTEAFF.